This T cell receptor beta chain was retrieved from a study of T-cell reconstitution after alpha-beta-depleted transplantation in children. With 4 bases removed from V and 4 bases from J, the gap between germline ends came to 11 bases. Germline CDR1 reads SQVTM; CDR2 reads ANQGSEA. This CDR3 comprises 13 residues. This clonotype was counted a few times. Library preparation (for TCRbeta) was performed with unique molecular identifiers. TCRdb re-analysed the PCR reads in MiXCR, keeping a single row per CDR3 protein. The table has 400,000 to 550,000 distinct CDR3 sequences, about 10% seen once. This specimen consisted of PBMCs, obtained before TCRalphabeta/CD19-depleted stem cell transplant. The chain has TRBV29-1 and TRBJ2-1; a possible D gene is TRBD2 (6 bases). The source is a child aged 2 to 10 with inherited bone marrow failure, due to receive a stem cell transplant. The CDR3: CSVVEGPYNEQFF. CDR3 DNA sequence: TGCAGCGTTGTGGAGGGGCCGTACAATGAGCAGTTCTTC.